The 5 T cell receptor beta chains in this list originate from one sample, sequenced in a study of shared clonotypes between healthy human individuals. TCRdb's copy holds only in-frame clones and misses some; the assay was immunoSEQ multiplex PCR. The sample gives about 1 million clones, about 75% of which show up once; approximately 1.5% is in the top ten. The sample taken for sequencing was memory CD4+ T cells sorted from blood. Subset: CD45RA-negative fraction. These receptors all stem from a man between 18 and 29 years old in good health.

The rearrangement uses TRBV30 and TRBJ2-5; no firm D call. From germline, CDR1 is GTSNPN and CDR2 SVGIG (reference sequence). The V end lost 5 bases, the J end lost 0 bases, and 13 bases lay between the germline ends. The CDR3 sequence is 14 residues long. The CDR3 sequence is CAWHDGRYQETQYF. The CDR3 region has the DNA TGTGCCTGGCATGATGGACGGTACCAAGAGACCCAGTACTTC.

The rearrangement uses TRBV4-3 and TRBJ1-4, with D maybe TRBD1 (6 bases). V was clipped by 4 bases and J by 7 bases, with 25 bases between them. The CDR3 is 18 residues long. Germline V gene sequence: CDR1 LGHNA, CDR2 YSLEER. The CDR3, as DNA: TGCGCCAGCAGCCCCAGGGGTCTCTCGAGGGGGGGTACTGAAAAACTGTTTTTT. It specifies CASSPRGLSRGGTEKLFF.

The J gene is TRBJ2-2, the V gene TRBV27; 8 nucleotides align to TRBD1. V lost 4 bases, J lost 5 bases, and 9 bases stayed unmatched. There are 16 residues in the CDR3. Per the germline V gene, CDR1 is MNHEY and CDR2 is SMNVEV (reference sequence). The CDR3 is CASSSRQGPRTGELFF. In DNA form, the CDR3 reads TGTGCCAGCAGTTCACGACAGGGGCCGCGGACCGGGGAGCTGTTTTTT.

This clone has more than one count but fewer than ten. The rearrangement links TRBV2 to TRBJ1-1, with D tentatively TRBD1 (5 bases). This CDR3 is 13 amino acids long. With 7 bases removed from V and 6 bases from J, the gap between germline ends came to 15 bases. The germline V gene encodes CDR1 SNHLY and CDR2 FYNNEI. CDR3 nucleotides: TGTGCCAGCACTGGACACGGAACAGCTGAAGCTTTCTTT. Translation gives CASTGHGTAEAFF.

The chain combines TRBV30 with TRBJ1-5; 11 bases agree with TRBD1. The CDR3 has 16 amino acids. The germline gives CDR1 GTSNPN, CDR2 SVGIG (reference sequence). V trimming: 0 bases; J trimming: 4 bases; junction bases outside the gene matches: 5. The CDR3 sequence: CAWSVGGQGENQPQHF. CDR3 nucleotides: TGTGCCTGGAGTGTGGGGGGACAGGGGGAGAATCAGCCCCAGCATTTT.